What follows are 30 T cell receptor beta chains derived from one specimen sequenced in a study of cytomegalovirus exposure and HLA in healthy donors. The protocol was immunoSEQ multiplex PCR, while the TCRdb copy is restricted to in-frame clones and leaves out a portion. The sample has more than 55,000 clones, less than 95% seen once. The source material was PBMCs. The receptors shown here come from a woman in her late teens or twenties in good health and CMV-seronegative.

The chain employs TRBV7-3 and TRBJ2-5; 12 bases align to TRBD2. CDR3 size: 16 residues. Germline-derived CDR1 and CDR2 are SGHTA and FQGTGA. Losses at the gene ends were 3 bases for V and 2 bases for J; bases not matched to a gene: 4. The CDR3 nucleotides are TGTGCCAGCAGCTTGTCCGGACTAGCGGGGCAAGAGACCCAGTACTTC. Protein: CASSLSGLAGQETQYF.

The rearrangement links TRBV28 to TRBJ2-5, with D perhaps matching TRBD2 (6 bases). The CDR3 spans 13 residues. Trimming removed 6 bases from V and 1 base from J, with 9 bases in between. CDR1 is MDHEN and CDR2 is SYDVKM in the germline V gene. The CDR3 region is CASSGLTQETQYF. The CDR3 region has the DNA TGTGCCAGCAGCGGACTAACCCAAGAGACCCAGTACTTC.

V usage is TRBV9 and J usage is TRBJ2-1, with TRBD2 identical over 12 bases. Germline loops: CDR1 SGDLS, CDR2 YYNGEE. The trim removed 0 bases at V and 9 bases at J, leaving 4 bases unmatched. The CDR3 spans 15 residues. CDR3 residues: CASSVVASGGVEQFF. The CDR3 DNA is TGTGCCAGCAGCGTAGTCGCTAGCGGGGGGGTTGAGCAGTTCTTC.

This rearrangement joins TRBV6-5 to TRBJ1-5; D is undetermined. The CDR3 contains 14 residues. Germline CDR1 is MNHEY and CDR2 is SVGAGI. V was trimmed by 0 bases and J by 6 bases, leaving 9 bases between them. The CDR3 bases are TGTGCCAGCAGTTACTCTGAGGGTGGTCAGCCCCAGCATTTT. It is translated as CASSYSEGGQPQHF.

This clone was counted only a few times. CDR3 DNA sequence: TGTGCTAGTGGTTTGGTAGCAGGGGGCACCTACGAGCAGTACTTC. Its translation is CASGLVAGGTYEQYF. The J gene is TRBJ2-7, the V gene TRBV12-5; 8 positions agree with TRBD1. CDR3 length equals 15 residues. After removal of 0 bases from V and 2 bases from J, the junction contained 3 bases not matched to a gene. Germline V CDR1 and CDR2: LGHNT, FRNRAP.

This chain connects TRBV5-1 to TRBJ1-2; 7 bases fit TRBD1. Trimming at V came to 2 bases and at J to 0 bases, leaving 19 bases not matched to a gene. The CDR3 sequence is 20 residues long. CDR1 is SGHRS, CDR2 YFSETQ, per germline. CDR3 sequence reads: CASSFRSRGPSSGANYGYTF. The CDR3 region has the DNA TGCGCCAGCAGCTTTAGAAGTAGGGGGCCGTCCTCGGGTGCTAACTATGGCTACACCTTC.

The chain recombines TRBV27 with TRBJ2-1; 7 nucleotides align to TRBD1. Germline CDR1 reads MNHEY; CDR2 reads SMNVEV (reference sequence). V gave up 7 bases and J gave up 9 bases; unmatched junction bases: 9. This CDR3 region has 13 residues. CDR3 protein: CASTLTGAGEQFF. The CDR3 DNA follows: TGTGCCAGCACCCTAACAGGGGCGGGTGAGCAGTTCTTC.

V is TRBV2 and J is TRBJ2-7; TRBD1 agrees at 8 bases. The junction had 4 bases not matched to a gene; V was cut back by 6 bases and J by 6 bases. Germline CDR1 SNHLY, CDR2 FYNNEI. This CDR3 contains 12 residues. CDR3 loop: CASRYTGGEQYF. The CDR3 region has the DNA TGTGCCAGCAGATATACAGGGGGCGAGCAGTACTTC.

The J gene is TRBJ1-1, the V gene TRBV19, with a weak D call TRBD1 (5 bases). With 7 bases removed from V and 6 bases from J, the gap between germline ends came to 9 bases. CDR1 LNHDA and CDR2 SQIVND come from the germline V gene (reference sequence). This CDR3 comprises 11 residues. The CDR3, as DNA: TGTGCCAGTATGGGCAGGGCTGAAGCTTTCTTT. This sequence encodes CASMGRAEAFF.

CDR3 DNA: TGTGCCACCAGCAGACAACAGGGGGCAGGGGAAAAACTGTTTTTT. Residues: CATSRQQGAGEKLFF. The V gene is TRBV15, the J gene TRBJ1-4, with 9 bases matching TRBD1. The CDR3 runs to 15 residues. The V gene's germline CDR1 is LNHNV and CDR2 YYDKDF (reference sequence). Losses at the gene ends were 2 bases for V and 8 bases for J; bases not matched to a gene: 6. Combining the CDR3 with reference TRBV15 and TRBJ1-4 gives the whole variable domain DAMVIQNPRYQVTQFGKPVTLSCSQTLNHNVMYWYQQKSSQAPKLLFHYYDKDFNNEADTPDNFQSRRPNTSFCFLDIRSPGLGDTAMYLCATSRQQGAGEKLFFGSGTQLSVL.

CDR3 DNA: TGTGCCAGCAGCTTAGTCGGGGGTGGATTTCAGCCCCAGCATTTT. This gives the protein CASSLVGGGFQPQHF. The chain uses TRBV7-6 and TRBJ1-5, with D perhaps TRBD1 (5 bases). The germline V gene encodes CDR1 SGHVS and CDR2 FNYEAQ. Trimming removed 1 base at V and 6 bases at J, with 13 bases between. This CDR3 spans 15 amino acids.

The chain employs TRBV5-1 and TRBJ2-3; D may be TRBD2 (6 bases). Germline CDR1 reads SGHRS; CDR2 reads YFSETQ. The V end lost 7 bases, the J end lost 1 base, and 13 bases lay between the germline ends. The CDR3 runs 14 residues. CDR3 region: CASSWEAGTDTQYF. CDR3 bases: TGCGCCAGCTCCTGGGAGGCGGGCACAGATACGCAGTATTTT.

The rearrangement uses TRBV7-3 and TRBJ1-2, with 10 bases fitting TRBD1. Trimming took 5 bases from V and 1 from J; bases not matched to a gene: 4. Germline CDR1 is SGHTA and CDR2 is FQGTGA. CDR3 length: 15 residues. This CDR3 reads CASSQDRGRNYGYTF. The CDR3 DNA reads TGTGCCAGCAGCCAAGACAGGGGGCGTAACTATGGCTACACCTTC.

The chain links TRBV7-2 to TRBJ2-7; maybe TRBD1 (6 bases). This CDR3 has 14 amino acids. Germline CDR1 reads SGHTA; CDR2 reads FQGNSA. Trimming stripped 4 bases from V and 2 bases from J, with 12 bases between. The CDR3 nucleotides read TGTGCCAGCAGCTCGACGTGGGGGCCCTACGAGCAGTACTTC. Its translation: CASSSTWGPYEQYF.

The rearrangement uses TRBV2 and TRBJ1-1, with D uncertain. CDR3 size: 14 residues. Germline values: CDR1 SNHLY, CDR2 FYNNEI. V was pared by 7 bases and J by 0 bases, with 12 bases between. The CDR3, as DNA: TGTGCCAGCATTCCGGGAGAGTTGAACACTGAAGCTTTCTTT. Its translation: CASIPGELNTEAFF.

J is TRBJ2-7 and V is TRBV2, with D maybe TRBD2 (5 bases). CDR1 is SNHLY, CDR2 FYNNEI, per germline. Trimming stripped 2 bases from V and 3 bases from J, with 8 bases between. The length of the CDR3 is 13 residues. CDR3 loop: CASSELRGYEQYF. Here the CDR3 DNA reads TGTGCCAGCAGTGAACTTCGGGGCTACGAGCAGTACTTC.

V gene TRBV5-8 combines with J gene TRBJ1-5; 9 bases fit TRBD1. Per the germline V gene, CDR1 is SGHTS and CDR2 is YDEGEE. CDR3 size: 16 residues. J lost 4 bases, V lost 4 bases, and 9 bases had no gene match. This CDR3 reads CASSPYGGQGNQPQHF. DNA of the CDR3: TGTGCCAGCAGCCCCTACGGGGGACAGGGAAATCAGCCCCAGCATTTT.

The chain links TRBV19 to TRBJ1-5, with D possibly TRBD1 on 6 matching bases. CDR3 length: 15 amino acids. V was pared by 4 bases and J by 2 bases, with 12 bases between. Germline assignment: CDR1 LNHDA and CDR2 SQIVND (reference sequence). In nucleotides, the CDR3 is TGTGCCAGTAGTACATCAGGGGTGCGCAATCAGCCCCAGCATTTT. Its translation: CASSTSGVRNQPQHF.

CDR3: CASSRNTGEEAEAFF. CDR3 coding DNA: TGTGCCAGCAGCCGAAATACAGGGGAAGAGGCTGAAGCTTTCTTT. The chain uses TRBV11-2 and TRBJ1-1; TRBD1 aligns across 7 bases. The V and J ends lost 5 bases and 6 bases, in that order; junction bases with no gene match: 12. CDR1 is SGHAT and CDR2 is FQNNGV in the germline V gene. The CDR3 is 15 residues long.

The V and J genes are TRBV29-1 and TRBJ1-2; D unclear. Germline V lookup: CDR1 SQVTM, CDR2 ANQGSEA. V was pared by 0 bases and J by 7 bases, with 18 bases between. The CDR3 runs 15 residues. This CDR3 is CSVEDLGEYELGYTF. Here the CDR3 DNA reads TGCAGCGTTGAAGATCTTGGGGAGTACGAGCTTGGCTACACCTTC.

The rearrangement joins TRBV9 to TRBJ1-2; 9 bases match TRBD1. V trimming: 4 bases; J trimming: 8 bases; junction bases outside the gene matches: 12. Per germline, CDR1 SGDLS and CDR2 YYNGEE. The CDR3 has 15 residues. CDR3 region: CASSPDLGQGIGYTF. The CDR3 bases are TGTGCCAGCAGCCCTGATCTGGGACAGGGAATAGGCTACACCTTC.

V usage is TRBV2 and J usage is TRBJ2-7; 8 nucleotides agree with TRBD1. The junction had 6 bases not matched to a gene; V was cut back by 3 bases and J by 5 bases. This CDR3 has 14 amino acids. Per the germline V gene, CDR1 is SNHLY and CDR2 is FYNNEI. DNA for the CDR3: TGTGCCAGCAGTGAGACAGGGGTCCCCAACGAGCAGTACTTC. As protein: CASSETGVPNEQYF.

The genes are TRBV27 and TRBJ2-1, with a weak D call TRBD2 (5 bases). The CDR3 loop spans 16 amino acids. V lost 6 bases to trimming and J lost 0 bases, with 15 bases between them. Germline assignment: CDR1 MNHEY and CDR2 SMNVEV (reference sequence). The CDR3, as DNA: TGTGCCAGCAGCCCCAAAGCGGCGTCCTCCTACAATGAGCAGTTCTTC. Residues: CASSPKAASSYNEQFF.

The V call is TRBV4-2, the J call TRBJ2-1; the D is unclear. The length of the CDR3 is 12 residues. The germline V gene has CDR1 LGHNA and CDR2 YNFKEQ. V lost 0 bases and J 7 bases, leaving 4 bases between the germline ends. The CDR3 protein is CASSQEANEQFF. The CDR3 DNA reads TGTGCCAGCAGCCAAGAAGCAAATGAGCAGTTCTTC.

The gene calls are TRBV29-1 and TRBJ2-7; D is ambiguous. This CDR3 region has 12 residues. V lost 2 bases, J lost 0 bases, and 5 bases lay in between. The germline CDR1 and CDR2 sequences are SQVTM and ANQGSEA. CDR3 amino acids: CSVESSSYEQYF. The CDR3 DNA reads TGCAGCGTTGAATCCAGCTCCTACGAGCAGTACTTC.

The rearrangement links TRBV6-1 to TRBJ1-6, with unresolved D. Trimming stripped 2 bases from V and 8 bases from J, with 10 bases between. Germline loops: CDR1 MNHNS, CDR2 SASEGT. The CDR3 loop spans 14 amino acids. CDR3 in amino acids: CASSENREYSPLHF. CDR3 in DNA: TGTGCCAGCAGTGAAAACCGCGAATATTCACCCCTCCACTTT.

The CDR3 reads CASRPGQYTEAFF. CDR3 sequence (DNA): TGTGCCAGCAGACCTGGACAGTACACTGAAGCTTTCTTT. V gene TRBV9 combines with J gene TRBJ1-1; possible D gene TRBD1, 6 bases. The CDR3 runs 13 residues. Trimming stripped 5 bases from V and 3 bases from J, with 11 bases between. CDR1 and CDR2 (germline): SGDLS, YYNGEE.

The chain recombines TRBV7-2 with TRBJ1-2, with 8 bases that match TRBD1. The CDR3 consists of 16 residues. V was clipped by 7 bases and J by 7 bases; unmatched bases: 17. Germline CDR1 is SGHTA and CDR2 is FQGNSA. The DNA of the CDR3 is TGTGCCAGCACCCTCCGCCAAGGTGGACAGGGAGGTGGCTACACCTTC. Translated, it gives CASTLRQGGQGGGYTF. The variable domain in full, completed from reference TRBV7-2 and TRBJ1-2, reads GAGVSQSPSNKVTEKGKDVELRCDPISGHTALYWYRQSLGQGLEFLIYFQGNSAPDKSGLPSDRFSAERTGGSVSTLTIQRTQQEDSAVYLCASTLRQGGQGGGYTFGSGTRLTVV.

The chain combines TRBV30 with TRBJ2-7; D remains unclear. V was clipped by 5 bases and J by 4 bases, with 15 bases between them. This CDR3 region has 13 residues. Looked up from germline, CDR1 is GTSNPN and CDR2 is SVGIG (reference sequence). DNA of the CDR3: TGTGCCTGGGCAAGAGATTTTTTATACGAGCAGTACTTC. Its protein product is CAWARDFLYEQYF.

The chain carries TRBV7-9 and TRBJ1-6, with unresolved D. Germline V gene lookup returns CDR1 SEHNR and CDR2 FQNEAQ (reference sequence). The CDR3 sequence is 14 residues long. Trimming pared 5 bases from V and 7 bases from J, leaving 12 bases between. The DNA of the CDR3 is TGTGCCAGCAGCCCCGCTTCGCGAAATTCACCCCTCCACTTT. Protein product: CASSPASRNSPLHF.